The 20 T cell receptor beta chains below come from one sample, sequenced in a study of CD4 T cells in relation to SARS-CoV-2 and coronaviruses. These receptors have no known antigen. Sequencing was performed with immunoSEQ multiplex PCR; in TCRdb, only in-frame clones are kept and a portion is missing. The sample includes approximately 40,000 clones, 70% to 80% seen only once; the top ten take 2.8%. Sample: memory CD4+ T cells from PBMCs, cultured in vitro. These TCRs come from an adult with COVID-19.

This clone has just one count. DNA for the CDR3: TGTGCCAGCAGTTCGGGGCCGTCCTATGGCTACACCTTC. This codes for CASSSGPSYGYTF. The rearrangement links TRBV28 to TRBJ1-2; D possibly corresponds to TRBD1 (5 bases). Germline CDR1 MDHEN, CDR2 SYDVKM. The CDR3 runs 13 residues. Trimming removed 4 bases from V and 4 bases from J, with 10 bases in between.

This clone came up once. The chain carries TRBV7-2 and TRBJ1-1; D gene ambiguous. Germline V gene data show CDR1 as SGHTA and CDR2 as FQGNSA. The CDR3 loop spans 19 amino acids. V shed 3 bases and J shed 4 bases, with 27 bases lying between them. CDR3 nucleotide sequence: TGTGCCAGCAGCTTCGTTGTCTGTGACGGAATGGGGTACCGCACTGAAGCTTTCTTT. Its protein is CASSFVVCDGMGYRTEAFF.

The DNA for the CDR3 is TGTGCCAGCAGCAAAGCGACCAAGTCCCAGTACCACAAAAACATTCAGTACTTC. It encodes CASSKATKSQYHKNIQYF. The chain joins TRBV21-1 to TRBJ2-4. TRBV21-1 is reported as a pseudogene. The length of the CDR3 is 18 residues.

The chain is built from TRBV6-1 and TRBJ2-5; 8 bases map to TRBD1. This CDR3 has 15 residues. V shed 2 bases and J 5 bases; nucleotides not matched to a gene: 7. Per germline, CDR1 MNHNS and CDR2 SASEGT. The CDR3 here is CASSERQGFEETQYF. The CDR3 DNA follows: TGTGCCAGCAGTGAACGACAGGGGTTTGAGGAGACCCAGTACTTC.

The chain recombines TRBV11-3 with TRBJ2-2; 8 bases line up with TRBD1. Germline V gene sequence: CDR1 SGHNT, CDR2 YENEEA. The CDR3 sequence is 15 residues long. The ends lost 5 bases at V and 1 base at J; junction bases unmatched: 3. Here the CDR3 reads CASSPGQGNTGELFF. The CDR3 bases are TGTGCCAGCAGCCCCGGACAGGGGAACACCGGGGAGCTGTTTTTT.

This clone was detected once. The V call is TRBV11-2, the J call TRBJ2-7; D may be TRBD1 (6 bases). V lost 6 bases and J lost 6, with 12 bases in between. This CDR3 region has 12 residues. CDR1 is SGHAT, CDR2 FQNNGV, per germline. Here the CDR3 reads CASSQAQGEQYF. The CDR3 region has the DNA TGTGCCAGCAGTCAAGCACAGGGCGAGCAGTACTTC.

This chain joins TRBV28 and TRBJ2-1, with a possible D match to TRBD2 (6 bases). The CDR3 loop spans 15 amino acids. Per the germline V gene, CDR1 is MDHEN and CDR2 is SYDVKM. V dropped 6 bases and J dropped 8 bases, with 20 bases sitting between them. This chain's CDR3 is CASSIDRGDFHEQFF. CDR3 bases: TGTGCCAGCAGCATCGATCGCGGGGATTTCCATGAGCAGTTCTTC.

This clone has just one count. The chain joins TRBV7-6 to TRBJ2-3, with D maybe TRBD1 (6 bases). The CDR3 is 16 amino acids. Trimming left V 2 bases short and J 1 base short, with 13 bases between. Per germline, CDR1 SGHVS and CDR2 FNYEAQ. CDR3 region: CASSLRGQGRTDTQYF. CDR3 in DNA: TGTGCCAGCAGCTTACGAGGCCAGGGGCGCACAGATACGCAGTATTTT.

The CDR3 nucleotides are TGTGCCAGCAGAGAACCGGGGGCTAGCGGAGCGAACACCGGGGAGCTGTTTTTT. This sequence encodes CASREPGASGANTGELFF. V is TRBV2 and J is TRBJ2-2; D may be TRBD2 (7 bases). V lost 6 bases to trimming and J lost 0 bases, with 20 bases between them. CDR1 SNHLY and CDR2 FYNNEI come from the germline V gene. This CDR3 comprises 18 residues. Filled out from reference TRBV2 and TRBJ2-2, the complete variable domain reads EPEVTQTPSHQVTQMGQEVILRCVPISNHLYFYWYRQILGQKVEFLVSFYNNEISEKSEIFDDQFSVERPDGSNFTLKIRSTKLEDSAMYFCASREPGASGANTGELFFGEGSRLTVL.

The V call is TRBV7-9, the J call TRBJ2-1; 9 positions agree with TRBD2. Losses at the gene ends were 5 bases for V and 6 bases for J; bases not matched to a gene: 11. Germline V CDR1 and CDR2: SEHNR, FQNEAQ (reference sequence). The length of the CDR3 is 16 residues. The CDR3 DNA sequence: TGTGCCAGCAGCCCAAGCTGGCGGGAGGGCCCCAATGAGCAGTTCTTC. It specifies CASSPSWREGPNEQFF. Drawing the rest from reference TRBV7-9 and TRBJ2-1, the complete variable domain is DTGVSQNPRHKITKRGQNVTFRCDPISEHNRLYWYRQTLGQGPEFLTYFQNEAQLEKSRLLSDRFSAERPKGSFSTLEIQRTEQGDSAMYLCASSPSWREGPNEQFFGPGTRLTVL.

The chain couples TRBV25-1 to TRBJ2-1; D remains unclear. Germline CDR1 reads MGHDK; CDR2 reads SYGVNS. V was trimmed by 5 bases and J by 8 bases, leaving 7 bases between them. The CDR3 runs to 11 residues. CDR3 in amino acids: CASSTRYEQFF. The CDR3 DNA is TGTGCCAGCAGTACCCGCTATGAGCAGTTCTTC.

About this clone: One end of the junction is discordant with germline, which a read error may explain. CDR3 nucleotides: TGTGCCAGCACCTTAACCTTCAGGGGGCGGCTAGCCGATCAGCCCCAGCATTTT. Translating it yields CASTLTFRGRLADQPQHF. The J gene is TRBJ1-5, the V gene TRBV11-2; 8 bases agree with TRBD1. Germline V lookup: CDR1 SGHAT, CDR2 FQNNGV. The CDR3 is 18 residues long.

CDR3 sequence (DNA): TGTGCCAGCAGGTGGGGACTAGCGGGAGCAGAGACCCAGTACTTC. Encoded protein: CASRWGLAGAETQYF. The chain links TRBV28 to TRBJ2-5; TRBD2 agrees at 14 bases. Trimming removed 6 bases from V and 4 bases from J; junction bases left unmatched: 4. The CDR3 totals 15 residues. In germline, CDR1 is MDHEN, CDR2 SYDVKM.

This sequence joins TRBV5-1 and TRBJ2-1, with 7 bases aligning to TRBD2. This CDR3 has 16 amino acids. V shed 9 bases and J 13 bases; nucleotides not matched to a gene: 25. CDR1 and CDR2 (germline): SGHRS, YFSETQ. The DNA for the CDR3 is TGCGCCACCCAAATGGCCCCTTTAGCGGGTGAGGTTGCACAGTTCTTC. It encodes CATQMAPLAGEVAQFF.

V is TRBV7-9 and J is TRBJ2-1; D is uncertain. In germline, CDR1 is SEHNR, CDR2 FQNEAQ (reference sequence). V was shortened by 5 bases and J by 0 bases, with 8 bases between the two germline ends. The CDR3 covers 14 residues. DNA for the CDR3: TGTGCCAGCAGCCCTCGTGTCTCCTACAATGAGCAGTTCTTC. It specifies CASSPRVSYNEQFF.

The chain recombines TRBV28 with TRBJ1-1, with D possibly being TRBD1 (5 bases). This CDR3 spans 16 amino acids. Germline CDR1 is MDHEN and CDR2 is SYDVKM. With 5 bases removed from V and 4 bases from J, the gap between germline ends came to 20 bases. CDR3 region: CASSLFLGGVSTEAFF. Written as DNA, the CDR3 is TGTGCCAGCAGTCTGTTTCTGGGGGGGGTAAGCACTGAAGCTTTCTTT.

The chain joins TRBV2 to TRBJ2-7, with D perhaps matching TRBD1 or TRBD2 (5 bases each). The V and J ends lost 3 bases and 0 bases respectively, with 15 bases between them. CDR1 SNHLY and CDR2 FYNNEI come from the germline V gene. The CDR3 totals 16 residues. The CDR3 nucleotides read TGTGCCAGCAGTGATCTGCAGGGTGCGGGCTCCTACGAGCAGTACTTC. This translates into CASSDLQGAGSYEQYF.

As regards this clone: A junction end diverges from the germline sequence, so it may reflect a read error. The chain employs TRBV3-1 (or the pseudogene TRBV3-2) and TRBJ2-7; D is perhaps TRBD2 (6 bases). Looked up from germline, CDR1 is LGHDT and CDR2 is YNNKEL (reference sequence). The CDR3 has 12 amino acids. The CDR3 loop reads CASSHDGKGLGF. Here the CDR3 DNA reads TGTGCCAGCAGCCATGACGGGAAGGGACTGGGCTTC.

The V and J genes are TRBV28 and TRBJ2-7; D gene unclear. V lost 5 bases and J lost 6, with 17 bases in between. This CDR3 region has 14 residues. CDR1 MDHEN and CDR2 SYDVKM come from the germline V gene. CDR3: CASSLPQEWTEQYF. In DNA form, the CDR3 reads TGTGCCAGCAGTCTCCCCCAAGAGTGGACCGAGCAGTACTTC.

V usage is TRBV5-4 and J usage is TRBJ2-7, with D possibly TRBD1 on 6 matching bases. The germline gives CDR1 SGHNT, CDR2 YYREEE (reference sequence). The V and J ends lost 1 base and 5 bases respectively, with 16 bases between them. This CDR3 spans 15 amino acids. DNA of the CDR3: TGTGCCAGCAGCTTGCCTCCGGGACAACTGAACGAGCAGTACTTC. Translating gives CASSLPPGQLNEQYF.